This T cell receptor (beta chain) was identified in a study of T-cell memory formation after mild COVID-19. Study-wide points: Nothing confirmed that second-wave clones peaking on day 37 were specific for SARS-CoV-2.

V shed 4 bases and J shed 2 bases, with 11 bases lying between them. Germline V gene sequence: CDR1 LGHNA, CDR2 YNFKEQ. This CDR3 is 14 amino acids long. Notes on this clonotype: The target antigen is unknown.

From the 5' RACE reads, TCRdb called clonotypes with MiXCR, one entry per CDR3 protein. The top ten hold about 7.5% of the sample, which has 550,000 to 650,000 distinct CDR3 sequences, roughly 17% seen once. The sequence came from an adult woman who had mild COVID-19 (a few samples of this study predate the infection). Cell type and time point are not known. Sequencing input: PBMCs or a T cell subset sorted from them (not recorded which). The rearrangement joins TRBV4-2 to TRBJ1-1; no clear D gene. For the CDR3, the DNA is TGTGCCAGCAGCCCGGAGCTGAGAAACACTGAAGCTTTCTTT. Its protein product is CASSPELRNTEAFF.